This TCR beta chain emerged from a study of T cell clonotyping in hematopoietic cell transplantation (dated by TCRdb to 2020 to 2022). Broadly, across the study: In the study, over a hundred blood samples were gathered from approximately 33 consecutive transplant recipients and their related donors. Patients were recruited between September 2015 and January 2017 and followed until September 2020 or death.

The immunoSEQ assay, a bias-controlled multiplex PCR with V- and J-specific primers, was used to amplify TCR beta CDR3 regions from genomic DNA. A proprietary barcode and Illumina adapter sequences were added to the CDR3 amplicons in a second PCR step. An Illumina MiSeq instrument was used to sequence the CDR3 libraries. Under the source paper's analysis protocol: Export and quality control were handled in immunoSEQ Analyzer 3.0, while downstream analyses relied on R Bioconductor and Immunarch. Repertoire metrics were calculated using only productive rearrangements within the normalized downsampled data set. In the normalized cohort, clonotypes with more than 5 templates were defined as pathologically expanded. The Inverse Simpson Index was used to measure repertoire diversity. To capture all clonotypes, CMV-specificity analyses were performed on the non-normalized data set. Drawn from immuneACCESS, this table holds only the in-frame rearrangements with V and J called that TCRdb kept. Clones are partly lost; checked studies trace under half to an unresolved V gene and leave the rest unexplained. Clonal size and the V and J genes are those of that table, whereas D and trimming came from the DNA. The sample data list roughly 44,000 clones, and roughly 96% of these were observed just once. The ten largest clones capture approximately 0.9% of the sample.

What the research found in general, with its limitations: Inverse Simpson Index values from donors and from recipients before transplant predicted broader TCR repertoire diversity after transplant. The sample size was limited, and CD4 and CD8 repertoire contributions could not be separated because cells were not sorted. Overlap with donor repertoires was found for only a small fraction of recipient repertoires, with over 97% found to appear de novo at the given depth. A decrease in recipient TCR diversity was observed after transplant, and a progressive increase in pathologically expanded clonotypes was seen from day 30 to day 180.

V is clipped by 0 bases and J by 4 bases, and the sequence between their germline boundaries is 18 bases long. The CDR3 numbers 17 residues from cysteine through phenylalanine. This entry keeps only the CDR3 DNA: 51 bases, framed from base 1. CDR1 and CDR2, per the germline V gene, are SGHTA and FQGTGA. Blood samples for TCR beta sequencing were given by related transplant donors. Using Nuclei Lysis Solution, genomic DNA was extracted from unfractionated peripheral blood mononuclear cells that were either fresh or cryopreserved. A remark on this clone: Its antigen target is currently unknown. No per-base quality is available; no much larger clone lies one base away.

The sample comprised peripheral blood mononuclear cells. The TCR comes from a man under 40 in good health. Some clones in this sample may be carry-over from other donors' samples. The V and J segments used are TRBV7-3 and TRBJ1-2; a tentative D call is TRBD1 (5 bases match). CDR3 region: CASSLTGGGKSAYGYTF. The sequence in DNA is TGTGCCAGCAGCTTAACCGGGGGGGGGAAGTCCGCCTATGGCTACACCTTC. Reference TRBV7-3 and TRBJ1-2 genes cover what lies past the CDR3, so the full variable domain is GAGVSQTPSNKVTEKGKYVELRCDPISGHTALYWYRQSLGQGPEFLIYFQGTGAADDSGLPNDRFFAVRPEGSVSTLKIQRTERGDSAVYLCASSLTGGGKSAYGYTFGSGTRLTVV.